These T cell receptor beta chains were read from a single sample in a study of persistence of HIV-infected CD4 T cells. Assay: immunoSEQ multiplex PCR; the TCRdb copy retains only in-frame clones and omits some. The sample has over 60,000 clones; less than 85% are singletons. These receptors have no known antigen. Sample: CD4+ T cells sorted from PBMCs after approximately 19-hour stimulation, taken from a patient who received antiretroviral therapy. These TCRs come from an adult man with HIV who was CMV-seropositive. The CDR3 runs from the conserved cysteine through the conserved F or W. A D gene is named only where the DNA matches it firmly. Size is stated for part of the rows, as once, few or many counts, or as a class when the clone is expanded.

- TRBJ1-4 TRBV6-1 TRBD1 TGTGCCAGCAGTGATGGGGACAGGGACGAAAAACTGTTTTTT CASSDGDRDEKLFF
- TRBJ2-1 TRBV5-1 - TGCGCCAGCAGCTTGGCGGTTTCGGACATTTACAATGAGCAGTTCTTC CASSLAVSDIYNEQFF
- TRBJ1-2 TRBV2 - TGTGCCAGCAGTGCTCCCACAGGGTCTAACTATGGCTACACCTTC CASSAPTGSNYGYTF
- TRBJ1-1 TRBV6-5 - TGTGCCAGCAGCTCCGGCCCTGAAGCTTTCTTT CASSSGPEAFF
- TRBJ2-1 TRBV19 TRBD1 TGTGCCAGTATTGACGGGACAGGGAGGCGGAGGCAGTTCTTC CASIDGTGRRRQFF
- TRBJ2-1 TRBV7-9 - TGTGCCAGCAGCTTAGTGGCAGCCCAATCCTACAATGAGCAGTTCTTC CASSLVAAQSYNEQFF
medium-sized TRBJ1-4 TRBV5-1 TRBD1 TGCGCCAGCAGCTCCCGTGGGGACAGGCCAAATGAAAAACTGTTTTTT CASSSRGDRPNEKLFF
- TRBJ1-2 TRBV28 - TGTGCCAGCAGCATCCTATATGGCTACACCTTC CASSILYGYTF
- TRBJ2-7 TRBV7-9 TRBD1 TGTGCCAGCAGCATACTGGACAGGGAGGAGCAGTACTTC CASSILDREEQYF
- TRBJ2-7 TRBV6-6 - TGTGCCAGCAGTCGAAACACCAAACGAGGGGGAGGGTCCTACGAGCAGTACTTC CASSRNTKRGGGSYEQYF
- TRBJ1-4 TRBV19 TRBD1 TGTGCCAGTAGTCCCGGGACAGGGGCTGAAAAACTGTTTTTT CASSPGTGAEKLFF
few TRBJ2-1 TRBV7-8 TRBD2 TGTGCCAGCAGCCCGAGACTAGCGGGGGGGGAGTTCTTC CASSPRLAGGEFF
- TRBJ2-7 TRBV19 - TGTGCCACCTCTAGGTCCCAATTAAGCTCCTACGAGCAGTACTTC CATSRSQLSSYEQYF
- TRBJ1-3 TRBV19 - TGTGCCAGCACCGACAGGCAGCGCTCTGGAAACACCATATATTTT CASTDRQRSGNTIYF
few TRBJ1-2 TRBV5-8 - TGTGCCAGCAGCTCAAAATACAGGTCCCAAGCTGGCTACACCTTC CASSSKYRSQAGYTF
- TRBJ1-5 TRBV7-2 - TGTGCCAGCAGCTTAGAGATCAGGGCTCAGCCCCAGCATTTT CASSLEIRAQPQHF
few TRBJ1-2 TRBV7-2 - TGTGCCAGCAGTGCTAACCCGGGCCCCCTGGATGGCTACACCTTC CASSANPGPLDGYTF
- TRBJ1-5 TRBV27 - TGTGCCAGCAGCCCGGCCCGGGGGCAGCCCCAGCATTTT CASSPARGQPQHF
- TRBJ1-1 TRBV28 TRBD1 TGTGCCAGCAGTTCCCCACAGGGGGGGAACACTGAAGCTTTCTTT CASSSPQGGNTEAFF
- TRBJ2-1 TRBV25-1 TRBD2 TGTGCCAGCAGCCGGGGGGGCTCCTACAATGAGCAGTTCTTC CASSRGGSYNEQFF
few TRBJ1-2 TRBV29-1 - TGCAGCGTTAAAAGAAGCAACTATGGCTACACCTTC CSVKRSNYGYTF
- TRBJ2-5 TRBV9 - TGTGCCAGCAGTGACTCGGGGGCTGAGTGGGAGACCCAGTACTTC CASSDSGAEWETQYF
- TRBJ2-3 TRBV7-3 - TGTGCCAGCAGCTTAAGGGGATCAGGGAGGGATACGCAGTATTTT CASSLRGSGRDTQYF
- TRBJ2-7 TRBV19 TRBD1 TGTGCCAGTAGTAGTAAGGCAGGGGGCCTATACGAGCAGTACTTC CASSSKAGGLYEQYF
- TRBJ1-4 TRBV10-3 - TGTGCCATCAGTCGCGGGACTAATGAAAAACTGTTTTTT CAISRGTNEKLFF
- TRBJ1-3 TRBV28 TRBD1 TGTGCCAGCAGTTTGGGCAGGAACAGGGGGCATTCATCTGGAAACACCATATATTTT CASSLGRNRGHSSGNTIYF
- TRBJ1-2 TRBV19 - TGTGCCAGTAGTATTGGGGTCGGAGCTAACTATGGCTACACCTTC CASSIGVGANYGYTF
- TRBJ1-3 TRBV7-9 TRBD1 TGTGCCAGCAGCCCTTCCGGGACAGGGGGAAACACCATATATTTT CASSPSGTGGNTIYF
- TRBJ2-1 TRBV4-1 TRBD1 TGCGCCAGCAGTCTTGGATACCGACAGGGTGAGCAGTTCTTC CASSLGYRQGEQFF
- TRBJ2-7 TRBV2 TRBD1 TGTGCCAGCGGAAGGGACAGGGCCTACGAGCAGTACTTC CASGRDRAYEQYF
- TRBJ2-3 TRBV19 TRBD1 TGTGCCAGTCGGGACAGGGGGCGATCTAGCACAGATACGCAGTATTTT CASRDRGRSSTDTQYF
- TRBJ2-1 TRBV6-6 TRBD1 TGTGCCAGCAGCGCCGGGACAGGGGGACGAGAGCAGTTCTTC CASSAGTGGREQFF
- TRBJ2-3 TRBV20-1 - TGCAGTGCTGCCCTCCAGGGGCCGCAGTATTTT CSAALQGPQYF
- TRBJ2-1 TRBV7-2 - TGTGCCAGCAGCTACTTAGCGGATTCCTACAATGAGCAGTTCTTC CASSYLADSYNEQFF
medium-sized TRBJ2-2 TRBV5-4 - TGTGCCAGCAGCTTGTCGTCATCCGGGGAGCTGTTTTTT CASSLSSSGELFF
- TRBJ1-1 TRBV29-1 - TGCAGCGCCCCCGAGCCTATGAGGGGCACTGAAGCTTTCTTT CSAPEPMRGTEAFF
few TRBJ2-7 TRBV19 - TGTGCCAGTAGTACGGGACGGCCTCTCTACGAGCAGTACTTC CASSTGRPLYEQYF
- TRBJ2-1 TRBV28 - TGTGCCAGCAGTTCCTTTACAGATGAGCAGTTCTTC CASSSFTDEQFF
- TRBJ1-2 TRBV10-2 - TGCGCCAGCAGTGGCTCTTGGGGGGACTATGGCTACACCTTC CASSGSWGDYGYTF
- TRBJ2-7 TRBV7-6 - TGTGCCAGCAGTTATGGACGGACCTACGAGCAGTACTTC CASSYGRTYEQYF
- TRBJ2-1 TRBV6-5 TRBD1 TGTGCCAGCAGTTACCGGACAGGTTACAATGAGCAGTTCTTC CASSYRTGYNEQFF
once TRBJ2-7 TRBV15 - TGTGCCACCAGCAGAGAAGGAGCAGGGTATGAGCAGTACTTC CATSREGAGYEQYF
- TRBJ1-1 TRBV12-3/TRBV12-4 TRBD1 TGTGCCAGCAGTTGGACAGGGGGAACTGAAGCTTTCTTT CASSWTGGTEAFF
- TRBJ2-7 TRBV7-2 TRBD1 TGTGCCAGCAGCTGGGGACAGAGCTCCTACGAGCAGTACTTC CASSWGQSSYEQYF
once TRBJ2-3 TRBV21-1 - TGTGCCAGCAGCAATTCGGACAGCATCCCCCCCACAGATACGCAGTATTTT CASSNSDSIPPTDTQYF
few TRBJ2-1 TRBV24-1 TRBD1 TGTGCCACCAGTGATAAAAGGGGGACAGGGGTCAATGAGCAGTTCTTC CATSDKRGTGVNEQFF